The clone carrying this TCR beta chain was seen more than once but under ten times. CDR1 is LNHDA, CDR2 SQIVND, per germline (reference sequence). V lost 6 bases and J lost 1, with 10 bases in between. The CDR3 is 13 amino acids. This sample is drawn from a study of cytomegalovirus exposure and HLA in healthy donors. A multiplex PCR was run with 60 Vbeta primers and 13 Jbeta primers. TCRdb's table, derived via immunoSEQ multiplex PCR, lists solely in-frame clones and lacks some. The repertoire includes approximately 140,000 clones, less than 85% of them detected once, and just under 6.5% sits in the top ten.

The sequenced material came from PBMCs. The sequence derives from a man aged 50-59 years in good health and CMV-seropositive. V and J are TRBV19 and TRBJ2-7, with TRBD1 as a possible D gene (6 bases). DNA of the CDR3: TGTGCCAGTAGCATTACAGGGTCCTACGAGCAGTACTTC. It translates to CASSITGSYEQYF.